Below, 30 T cell receptor beta chains from the same sample are listed, as sequenced in a study of human thymus T cells. Resections were taken during corrective heart surgery, and the thymus tissue came from these. This table comes from immunoSEQ multiplex PCR, and its TCRdb copy is limited to in-frame clones, with some not included. In the table there are some 120,000 clones, 90% to 95% of which are singletons. The sequenced material came from thymus tissue. Receptor source: a boy less than two years old with a congenital heart defect but otherwise immunologically healthy.

This CDR3 reads CASSQDRRGPNEKLFF. CDR3 bases: TGCGCCAGCAGCCAAGATAGGAGGGGACCTAATGAAAAACTGTTTTTT. The chain recombines TRBV4-1 with TRBJ1-4; possibly TRBD1 for D (5 bases). The CDR3 totals 16 residues. Trimming stripped 0 bases from V and 3 bases from J, with 11 bases between. Per the germline V gene, CDR1 is MGHRA and CDR2 is YSYEKL.

The chain employs TRBV5-1 and TRBJ1-1, with unresolved D. With 2 bases removed from V and 6 bases from J, the gap between germline ends came to 14 bases. Germline CDR1 SGHRS, CDR2 YFSETQ. This CDR3 has 14 residues. CDR3 in DNA: TGCGCCAGCAGCTTCGGCAGGCCCCCCTCTGAAGCTTTCTTT. Its translation: CASSFGRPPSEAFF. Variable domain in full (rest from reference TRBV5-1 and TRBJ1-1): KAGVTQTPRYLIKTRGQQVTLSCSPISGHRSVSWYQQTPGQGLQFLFEYFSETQRNKGNFPGRFSGRQFSNSRSEMNVSTLELGDSALYLCASSFGRPPSEAFFGQGTRLTVV.

CDR3 sequence reads: CASSQDAAGSYNEQFF. CDR3 bases: TGCGCCAGCAGCCAAGATGCTGCAGGATCCTACAATGAGCAGTTCTTC. This chain joins TRBV4-3 and TRBJ2-1; D gene uncertain. This CDR3 contains 16 residues. Germline CDR1 and CDR2: LGHNA and YSLEER. Deletions cut 0 bases from V and 1 base from J, with 10 bases between.

The chain joins TRBV4-3 to TRBJ2-7, with 8 nucleotides matching TRBD1. The germline CDR1 and CDR2 sequences are LGHNA and YSLEER. This CDR3 has 15 amino acids. Trimming took 4 bases from V and 0 from J; bases not matched to a gene: 5. CDR3 sequence: CASSRGQGPSYEQYF. CDR3 DNA: TGCGCCAGCAGCCGAGGACAGGGCCCCTCCTACGAGCAGTACTTC.

The chain uses TRBV4-2 and TRBJ1-2; D possibly corresponds to TRBD1 (5 bases). Germline V gene lookup returns CDR1 LGHNA and CDR2 YNFKEQ. With 0 bases removed from V and 4 bases from J, the gap between germline ends came to 21 bases. The length of the CDR3 is 18 residues. The CDR3 loop reads CASSQDRRARAEGYGYTF. CDR3 coding DNA: TGTGCCAGCAGCCAAGATAGGAGAGCCAGGGCCGAGGGCTATGGCTACACCTTC.

The CDR3 sequence is CASKGGFTEAFF. CDR3 nucleotide sequence: TGTGCCAGCAAGGGGGGCTTCACTGAAGCTTTCTTT. V and J are TRBV6-5 and TRBJ1-1; possibly TRBD1 for D (6 bases). CDR1 is MNHEY and CDR2 is SVGAGI in the germline V gene. V was cut by 7 bases and J by 4 bases, with 10 bases left in between. The CDR3 extends over 12 amino acids.

CDR3 coding DNA: TGTGCCAGCAGTTGCTCGCTTGTTAGGACTGAAGCTTTCTTT. It is translated as CASSCSLVRTEAFF. The V and J genes are TRBV6-6 and TRBJ1-1; D unresolved. The germline V gene has CDR1 MNHNY and CDR2 SVGAGI (reference sequence). The CDR3 contains 14 residues. V was clipped by 4 bases and J by 5 bases, with 14 bases between them.

The chain has TRBV12-5 and TRBJ2-3; the match to TRBD2 covers 7 bases. V lost 8 bases and J lost 0; bases outside the gene matches: 8. Germline CDR1 LGHNT, CDR2 FRNRAP. CDR3 size: 15 residues. Here the CDR3 reads CASSSGALSTDTQYF. CDR3 coding DNA: TGTGCTAGTTCGAGCGGGGCCCTTAGCACAGATACGCAGTATTTT. Full variable domain (outside the CDR3, taken from reference TRBV12-5 and TRBJ2-3): DARVTQTPRHKVTEMGQEVTMRCQPILGHNTVFWYRQTMMQGLELLAYFRNRAPLDDSGMPKDRFSAEMPDATLATLKIQPSEPRDSAVYFCASSSGALSTDTQYFGPGTRLTVL.

The chain links TRBV10-1 to TRBJ2-1; 8 bases are a match to TRBD2. The CDR3 extends over 13 amino acids. Trimming removed 1 base from V and 14 bases from J; junction bases left unmatched: 7. Germline CDR1 reads WNHNN; CDR2 reads SYGVQD (reference sequence). CDR3 protein: CASSELAGGDKFF. The CDR3 region has the DNA TGCGCCAGCAGTGAGTTGGCGGGGGGAGACAAGTTCTTC.

The genes are TRBV10-2 and TRBJ2-1; 14 nucleotides line up with TRBD2. Germline-derived CDR1 and CDR2 are WSHSY and SAAADI. The CDR3 length is 18 residues. Unmatched junction bases numbered 11, after V lost 5 bases and J lost 5 bases. CDR3 nucleotide sequence: TGCGCCAGCAGTACGACTAGCGGGGGGGCCAGTCGCGACAATGAGCAGTTCTTC. Protein: CASSTTSGGASRDNEQFF.

The chain employs TRBV7-6 and TRBJ2-2; 9 bases line up with TRBD2. Germline V lookup: CDR1 SGHVS, CDR2 FNYEAQ. The length of the CDR3 is 19 residues. Losses at the gene ends were 5 bases for V and 0 bases for J; bases not matched to a gene: 13. CDR3 DNA: TGTGCCAGCAGCCAAATCGGGGTAGCGGGGGACCCGAACACCGGGGAGCTGTTTTTT. It translates to CASSQIGVAGDPNTGELFF.

The rearrangement uses TRBV28 and TRBJ2-5; the match to TRBD2 covers 15 bases. After removal of 5 bases from V and 1 base from J, the junction contained 5 bases not matched to a gene. The V gene's germline CDR1 is MDHEN and CDR2 SYDVKM. The CDR3 contains 17 residues. The DNA of the CDR3 is TGTGCCAGCAGTCCCGGGACTAGCGGGGGGATCCAAGAGACCCAGTACTTC. It translates to CASSPGTSGGIQETQYF.

This chain connects TRBV9 to TRBJ2-3; D is unresolved. Trimming removed 3 bases from V and 6 bases from J, with 8 bases in between. In germline, CDR1 is SGDLS, CDR2 YYNGEE. The CDR3 is 12 amino acids. CDR3 sequence (DNA): TGTGCCAGCAGCGGACTTTCGGATACGCAGTATTTT. The encoded protein is CASSGLSDTQYF.

V gene TRBV7-8 combines with J gene TRBJ2-5, with unresolved D. V lost 0 bases, J lost 1 base, and 0 bases lay in between. The CDR3 is made up of 12 amino acids. Germline values: CDR1 SGHVS, CDR2 FQNEAQ. The CDR3 protein is CASSLAQETQYF. The CDR3 DNA sequence: TGTGCCAGCAGCTTAGCCCAAGAGACCCAGTACTTC.

The V and J genes are TRBV5-5 and TRBJ1-6; 7 bases fit TRBD1. V lost 4 bases, J lost 7 bases, and 11 bases stayed unmatched. The CDR3 spans 16 residues. CDR1 SGHKS and CDR2 YYEKEE come from the germline V gene (reference sequence). CDR3 nucleotide sequence: TGTGCCAGCAGCCAGCCGACAGGGTTGGGCAATTCACCCCTCCACTTT. Translated: CASSQPTGLGNSPLHF.

The CDR3 reads CASSPDAGGSYEQYF. The CDR3 DNA is TGTGCCAGCTCACCGGACGCGGGGGGTTCCTACGAGCAGTACTTC. V gene TRBV18 combines with J gene TRBJ2-7; 8 nucleotides match TRBD2. The germline gives CDR1 KGHSH, CDR2 LQKENI. After removal of 3 bases from V and 1 base from J, the junction contained 5 bases not matched to a gene. This CDR3 has 15 amino acids. The full variable domain, its missing parts supplied by reference TRBV18 and TRBJ2-7, is NAGVMQNPRHLVRRRGQEARLRCSPMKGHSHVYWYRQLPEEGLKFMVYLQKENIIDESGMPKERFSAEFPKEGPSILRIQQVVRGDSAAYFCASSPDAGGSYEQYFGPGTRLTVT.

V and J are TRBV5-1 and TRBJ2-7; unclear D gene. This CDR3 comprises 14 residues. V was pared by 0 bases and J by 3 bases, with 10 bases between. Germline CDR1 SGHRS, CDR2 YFSETQ. The CDR3 DNA is TGCGCCAGCAGCTTGGCCGACAACCTCTACGAGCAGTACTTC. As protein: CASSLADNLYEQYF.

The rearrangement joins TRBV2 to TRBJ2-1, with a possible D match to TRBD2 (5 bases). The CDR3 consists of 12 residues. The V end lost 0 bases, the J end lost 10 bases, and 7 bases lay between the germline ends. Per the germline V gene, CDR1 is SNHLY and CDR2 is FYNNEI. This CDR3 reads CASSEARGEQFF. CDR3 nucleotides: TGTGCCAGCAGTGAAGCGCGAGGGGAGCAGTTCTTC.

This clone was found once. V and J are TRBV27 and TRBJ1-2; tentative D call: TRBD1 (5 bases). CDR3 length: 12 amino acids. Germline V gene lookup returns CDR1 MNHEY and CDR2 SMNVEV (reference sequence). The V gene lost 3 bases and the J gene lost 6 bases, with 8 bases spanning the gap. The CDR3 region has the DNA TGTGCCAGCAGTTTCCAACAGGATGGCTACACCTTC. Translated: CASSFQQDGYTF.

This clone was counted once. The genes are TRBV11-2 and TRBJ2-2; 12 bases align to TRBD1. Germline V gene lookup returns CDR1 SGHAT and CDR2 FQNNGV. The CDR3 length is 14 residues. J lost 7 bases, V lost 8 bases, and 5 bases had no gene match. The CDR3 loop is CASGTGGKGGELFF. DNA of the CDR3: TGTGCCAGCGGGACAGGGGGCAAAGGCGGGGAGCTGTTTTTT.

J is TRBJ2-3 and V is TRBV7-2; the match to TRBD2 covers 12 bases. The ends lost 5 bases at V and 2 bases at J; junction bases unmatched: 5. This CDR3 is built from 16 residues. Germline V gene sequence: CDR1 SGHTA, CDR2 FQGNSA. For the CDR3, the DNA is TGTGCCAGCAGCCTGACTAGCGGGGGAGCCACAGATACGCAGTATTTT. It encodes CASSLTSGGATDTQYF.

The rearrangement uses TRBV4-1 and TRBJ2-7; no reliable D call. CDR3 length: 13 amino acids. Deletions cut 0 bases from V and 6 bases from J, with 9 bases between. Germline CDR1 reads MGHRA; CDR2 reads YSYEKL. The CDR3 protein is CASSQDEVGEQYF. In DNA form, the CDR3 reads TGCGCCAGCAGCCAAGATGAGGTGGGCGAGCAGTACTTC.

The V call is TRBV4-1, the J call TRBJ1-6; a weak D match, TRBD1 (6 bases). Germline V gene sequence: CDR1 MGHRA, CDR2 YSYEKL. The CDR3 has 14 amino acids. The ends were cut back, 4 bases at V and 6 bases at J, with 10 bases in the middle. DNA for the CDR3: TGCGCCAGCAGCCCCCGCAGGGGTAATTCACCCCTCCACTTT. It translates to CASSPRRGNSPLHF.

The V call is TRBV4-2, the J call TRBJ2-7; the match to TRBD2 covers 8 bases. Germline lookup yields CDR1 LGHNA and CDR2 YNFKEQ. After removal of 2 bases from V and 0 bases from J, the junction contained 12 bases not matched to a gene. There are 18 residues in the CDR3. CDR3 residues: CASSQHPPRGGVSYEQYF. The CDR3 DNA is TGTGCCAGCAGCCAACACCCTCCCCGGGGGGGGGTCTCCTACGAGCAGTACTTC.

The chain recombines TRBV4-1 with TRBJ1-1; D is possibly TRBD1 (5 bases). Trimming left V 0 bases short and J 11 bases short, with 37 bases between. The V gene's germline CDR1 is MGHRA and CDR2 YSYEKL. The CDR3 has 21 residues. This chain's CDR3 is CASSQEAPLEVRCCRALTAFF. CDR3 nucleotides: TGCGCCAGCAGCCAAGAGGCCCCCTTAGAAGTGCGGTGCTGCAGGGCCCTAACGGCTTTCTTT.

J is TRBJ1-1 and V is TRBV15, with a tentative D call TRBD1 (6 bases). The V gene's germline CDR1 is LNHNV and CDR2 YYDKDF (reference sequence). V dropped 0 bases and J dropped 0 bases, with 8 bases sitting between them. The CDR3 is 15 amino acids. CDR3 sequence: CATSRDGTLNTEAFF. Written as DNA, the CDR3 is TGTGCCACCAGCAGAGATGGGACACTGAACACTGAAGCTTTCTTT.

V usage is TRBV14 and J usage is TRBJ1-1; D is possibly TRBD1 (5 bases). Germline assignment: CDR1 SGHDN and CDR2 FVKESK. The V and J ends lost 7 bases and 8 bases respectively, with 14 bases between them. The CDR3 runs 12 residues. This CDR3 is CASIYSTDEAFF. The CDR3 DNA sequence: TGTGCCAGCATCTATTCGACAGACGAAGCTTTCTTT.

This chain joins TRBV30 and TRBJ1-2; TRBD1 agrees at 7 bases. Germline CDR1 is GTSNPN and CDR2 is SVGIG (reference sequence). The CDR3 covers 12 residues. V trimming: 4 bases; J trimming: 4 bases; junction bases outside the gene matches: 3. The CDR3 is CAWKGGGYGYTF. Written as DNA, the CDR3 is TGTGCCTGGAAAGGGGGCGGCTATGGCTACACCTTC.

The rearrangement links TRBV7-7 to TRBJ2-2, with 8 bases that match TRBD1. This CDR3 is built from 21 residues. CDR1 SSHAT and CDR2 FNYEAQ come from the germline V gene (reference sequence). CDR3 nucleotides: TGTGCTAGCGCCTCTGGGTGGGGGCCCAAAGAGGGACAGGAGTACACCGGGGAGCTGTTTTTT. It encodes CASASGWGPKEGQEYTGELFF.

The chain joins TRBV19 to TRBJ2-5, with TRBD2 matching over 12 bases. CDR3 size: 16 residues. Germline V gene lookup returns CDR1 LNHDA and CDR2 SQIVND (reference sequence). The junction had 8 bases not matched to a gene; V was cut back by 7 bases and J by 2 bases. CDR3 in DNA: TGTGCCAGTACCACTAGCGGGGGGAATGATCAAGAGACCCAGTACTTC. Its translation: CASTTSGGNDQETQYF.